Listed below are T cell receptor beta chains from one sample, sequenced in a study of tumor-infiltrating lymphocytes in localized non-small cell lung cancer. Assay: immunoSEQ multiplex PCR; the TCRdb copy retains only in-frame clones and omits some. The sample contains 14,000 to 15,000 clones, 81% of which appear only once. Sequencing was performed on lung tumor tissue. These receptor sequences come from a human donor with non-small cell lung cancer. Both conserved end residues are part of each CDR3. D genes are given only for firm matches. Not all rows give a size; the values are once, few, many and, for expanded clones, a class.

V	size	D	J	CDR3
TRBV7-9	.	.	TRBJ2-3	CASSLAGPPSTDTQYF
TRBV6-5	.	.	TRBJ1-1	CASTSPYGTEAFF
TRBV19	.	.	TRBJ2-1	CASSKGGLFDEQFF
TRBV11-3	.	TRBD1	TRBJ2-7	CASSGKGTGGSYEQYF
TRBV5-6	.	.	TRBJ2-3	CASSLDFGGTDTQYF
TRBV6-4	.	TRBD2	TRBJ2-3	CASSENGLAGHTDTQYF
TRBV2	.	.	TRBJ1-1	CASSGQSNTEAFF
TRBV7-9	.	TRBD1	TRBJ2-7	CASSASGTGWEQYF
TRBV2	.	.	TRBJ2-7	CASSGAGSYEQYF
TRBV15	.	TRBD1	TRBJ2-3	CATSRDRASTDTQYF
TRBV10-2	.	.	TRBJ2-7	CASTLEEGPYEQYF
TRBV5-1	.	.	TRBJ2-3	CASSLEARSTDTQYF
TRBV30	once	.	TRBJ1-2	CAWRKVDGYTF
TRBV5-8	.	.	TRBJ2-2	CASSLVPEKTGELFF
TRBV30	.	TRBD1	TRBJ1-6	CAWSLADRGLSPLHF
TRBV6-5	.	.	TRBJ1-1	CASREPPHGAFF
TRBV30	few	TRBD1	TRBJ2-1	CAWSSGLGQSYNEQFF
TRBV6-5	few	TRBD2	TRBJ2-6	CASSYGREGANVLTF
TRBV7-2	.	.	TRBJ2-5	CASSLVEGKETQYF
TRBV30	.	.	TRBJ1-5	CAWDVGSNQPQHF
TRBV5-4	.	TRBD1	TRBJ1-2	CASSSNPTTGYYGYTF
TRBV19	.	.	TRBJ2-7	CASSIAGSPGEQYF